The 18 T cell receptor beta chains given below trace back to one sample, sequenced in a study of vaccination and CD4 T cells after COVID-19. These receptors have no known antigen. Noted treatment: roughly ten-day PBMC culture with coronavirus spike peptide pools or control peptides (ViraFEST assay). Cultured CD4+ T-cell DNA underwent Oncomine TCR Beta short-read sequencing. MiXCR, applied by TCRdb to the PCR reads, yields one record per CDR3 protein. This sample has about 16,000 distinct CDR3 sequences, with less than 60% found just once. The sequencing sample was made of CD4+ T cells from blood, cultured in vitro. These TCRs come from a human donor who had recovered from COVID-19.

The CDR3 nucleotides read TGTGCCAGCAGCTTGCGGATGGAAGGAAACGAGACCCAGTACTTC. Its translation: CASSLRMEGNETQYF. The gene calls are TRBV7-3 and TRBJ2-5; no clear D. Germline CDR1 and CDR2: SGHTA and FQGTGA. This CDR3 contains 15 residues. Trimming removed 3 bases at V and 5 bases at J, with 16 bases between.

This chain links TRBV7-9 with TRBJ2-1; no reliable D call. The CDR3 covers 15 residues. Germline CDR1 reads SEHNR; CDR2 reads FQNEAQ (reference sequence). V gave up 5 bases and J gave up 1 base, with 12 bases separating them. As DNA, the CDR3 is TGTGCCAGCAGCCCTCGAGGTTCATCCTACAATGAGCAGTTCTTC. It codes for CASSPRGSSYNEQFF.

The V and J genes are TRBV6-1 and TRBJ1-1; tentatively, D is TRBD1 (5 bases). This CDR3 region has 12 residues. Germline lookup yields CDR1 MNHNS and CDR2 SASEGT. Trimming stripped 5 bases from V and 11 bases from J, with 15 bases between. CDR3 amino acids: CASSRDSARAFF. The CDR3 region has the DNA TGTGCCAGCAGTCGGGACTCCGCCCGCGCTTTCTTT.

This chain links TRBV12-3 or TRBV12-4 with TRBJ1-1; D is unresolved. This CDR3 has 16 residues. The V and J ends lost 5 bases and 1 base respectively, with 17 bases between them. The CDR3 region has the DNA TGTGCCAGCAGTCTACCTCGGTGGGGAGCGAACACTGAAGCTTTCTTT. Encoded protein: CASSLPRWGANTEAFF.

V and J are TRBV20-1 and TRBJ2-7; TRBD2 matches 12 bases. The ends lost 6 bases at V and 3 bases at J; junction bases unmatched: 3. The CDR3 sequence is 13 residues long. CDR1 is DFQATT and CDR2 is SNEGSKA in the germline V gene (reference sequence). As DNA, the CDR3 is TGCAGTGCCCCTAGCGGGAGGGACTACGAGCAGTACTTC. Its translation is CSAPSGRDYEQYF.

This clonotype was observed a single time. The chain employs TRBV29-1 and TRBJ1-2; perhaps TRBD1 as D (5 bases). The CDR3 spans 12 residues. V dropped 8 bases and J dropped 10 bases, with 20 bases sitting between them. Germline CDR1 SQVTM, CDR2 ANQGSEA. Written as DNA, the CDR3 is TGCAGCTGCGAGGTCAGGGAAGGGGACTACACCTTC. Translation: CSCEVREGDYTF.

The chain recombines TRBV14 with TRBJ1-5, with D maybe TRBD1 (5 bases). The CDR3 covers 14 residues. V lost 6 bases and J 1 base, leaving 10 bases between the germline ends. Germline V gene sequence: CDR1 SGHDN, CDR2 FVKESK. The chain's CDR3 is CASSPGGSNQPQHF. The CDR3 coding sequence is TGTGCCAGCAGTCCCGGGGGGAGCAATCAGCCCCAGCATTTT.

This chain joins TRBV11-2 and TRBJ2-5; D may correspond to TRBD1 or TRBD2 (5 bases each). Germline V lookup: CDR1 SGHAT, CDR2 FQNNGV. The CDR3 is 15 amino acids. V gave up 1 base and J gave up 5 bases, with 14 bases separating them. CDR3 sequence (DNA): TGTGCCAGCAGCTTAGTTGGGGACGTGGTGGAGACCCAGTACTTC. Encoded protein: CASSLVGDVVETQYF.

CDR3: CSARPGGPPHGYTF. As DNA, the CDR3 is TGCAGTGCTAGACCCGGGGGCCCCCCCCACGGCTACACCTTC. J is TRBJ1-2 and V is TRBV20-1, with D tentatively TRBD1 (6 bases). V was shortened by 2 bases and J by 8 bases, with 18 bases between the two germline ends. CDR3 length equals 14 residues. In germline, CDR1 is DFQATT, CDR2 SNEGSKA (reference sequence).

This clonotype appeared a single time. V usage is TRBV6-5 and J usage is TRBJ2-1; possibly TRBD2 for D (6 bases). CDR3 length: 15 residues. Germline CDR1 and CDR2: MNHEY and SVGAGI. V was trimmed by 2 bases and J by 3 bases, leaving 11 bases between them. The CDR3 DNA follows: TGTGCCAGCAGTTACGGGGAGGTCAACTACAATGAGCAGTTCTTC. It codes for CASSYGEVNYNEQFF.

This clonotype has a handful of counts. The V and J genes are TRBV7-2 and TRBJ1-1; D is undetermined. CDR3 length equals 13 residues. V lost 3 bases and J 4 bases, leaving 9 bases between the germline ends. Per the germline V gene, CDR1 is SGHTA and CDR2 is FQGNSA. The CDR3 DNA reads TGTGCCAGCAGCTTTCAGGAGGGCACTGAAGCTTTCTTT. This codes for CASSFQEGTEAFF.

This clonotype was counted a few times. V is TRBV7-9 and J is TRBJ2-3, with 12 bases fitting TRBD2. Germline loops: CDR1 SEHNR, CDR2 FQNEAQ (reference sequence). V was pared by 4 bases and J by 2 bases, with 10 bases of the junction left unmatched. CDR3 length equals 18 residues. Here the CDR3 reads CASSSPSGRARLTDTQYF. The CDR3 DNA reads TGTGCCAGCAGCTCCCCTAGCGGGAGGGCCAGGCTCACAGATACGCAGTATTTT. Full variable domain (remainder filled in from reference TRBV7-9 and TRBJ2-3): DTGVSQNPRHKITKRGQNVTFRCDPISEHNRLYWYRQTLGQGPEFLTYFQNEAQLEKSRLLSDRFSAERPKGSFSTLEIQRTEQGDSAMYLCASSSPSGRARLTDTQYFGPGTRLTVL.

The DNA for the CDR3 is TGTGCCAGCAGTAGACATCCCGTAGTGGATAGCAATCAGCCCCAGCATTTT. Translation: CASSRHPVVDSNQPQHF. The chain recombines TRBV6-1 with TRBJ1-5, with D unclear. CDR3 length equals 17 residues. The germline V gene encodes CDR1 MNHNS and CDR2 SASEGT. V shed 5 bases and J shed 0 bases, with 17 bases lying between them.

This chain joins TRBV5-1 and TRBJ1-5; D not certain. CDR1 is SGHRS and CDR2 is YFSETQ in the germline V gene. This CDR3 has 15 amino acids. The V gene lost 4 bases and the J gene lost 9 bases, with 20 bases spanning the gap. The CDR3 DNA reads as TGCGCCAGCAGCCCAGGAGGCAGCCCTATGGGGCCCCAGCATTTT. Its protein product is CASSPGGSPMGPQHF.

The J gene is TRBJ1-2, the V gene TRBV19; the D is unclear. V gave up 1 base and J gave up 5 bases, with 8 bases separating them. The CDR3 contains 13 residues. Germline-derived CDR1 and CDR2 are LNHDA and SQIVND (reference sequence). CDR3 sequence reads: CASSIGPRYGYTF. The CDR3, as DNA: TGTGCCAGTAGTATAGGCCCCCGGTATGGCTACACCTTC. Full variable domain (outside the CDR3, taken from reference TRBV19 and TRBJ1-2): DGGITQSPKYLFRKEGQNVTLSCEQNLNHDAMYWYRQDPGQGLRLIYYSQIVNDFQKGDIAEGYSVSREKKESFPLTVTSAQKNPTAFYLCASSIGPRYGYTFGSGTRLTVV.

This clonotype was seen only a few times. V is TRBV10-1 and J is TRBJ2-7; D remains ambiguous. CDR3 length: 13 amino acids. Germline V lookup: CDR1 WNHNN, CDR2 SYGVQD (reference sequence). V lost 2 bases and J lost 1, with 6 bases in between. CDR3 coding DNA: TGCGCCAGCAGTGAGGGGCGGTCCTACGAGCAGTACTTC. As protein: CASSEGRSYEQYF.

The chain recombines TRBV5-4 with TRBJ2-3; TRBD2 agrees at 8 bases. The CDR3 loop spans 17 amino acids. The J segment lost 2 bases and the V segment lost 2 bases, leaving 10 bases of the junction unmatched. Germline V gene sequence: CDR1 SGHNT, CDR2 YYREEE (reference sequence). CDR3 sequence (DNA): TGTGCCAGCAGCTTCCCTCGGGCGGGAGGAACCACAGATACGCAGTATTTT. Protein product: CASSFPRAGGTTDTQYF.

This chain's CDR3 is CAISLLAGSTDTQYF. CDR3 nucleotides: TGTGCCATCAGCCTACTAGCGGGTAGCACAGATACGCAGTATTTT. The chain employs TRBV10-3 and TRBJ2-3, with TRBD2 matching 9 bases. The CDR3 totals 15 residues. Per the germline V gene, CDR1 is ENHRY and CDR2 is SYGVKD. Trimming at V came to 6 bases and at J to 0 bases, leaving 4 bases not matched to a gene.